This T cell receptor beta chain was captured by sequencing in a study of shared clonotypes between healthy human individuals. Study results and caveats: Generation of non-shared clonotypes was less probable than generation of clonotypes shared by all four donors.

TCRdb's table, derived via immunoSEQ multiplex PCR, lists solely in-frame clones and lacks some. The sample lists some 1 million clones; 60% to 80% were seen once. In regard to this clone: Its antigen remains unknown.

Germline V gene lookup returns CDR1 MNHNY and CDR2 SVGAGI (reference sequence). The CDR3 is 14 residues long. V was pared by 4 bases and J by 4 bases, with 10 bases between. The specimen sequenced was memory CD4+ T cells sorted from blood. Subset: CD45RA-negative fraction. The V call is TRBV6-6, the J call TRBJ2-2; weak D call: TRBD2 (6 bases). This TCR was recovered from a man younger than 35 in good health. This CDR3 is CASSLAEITGELFF. CDR3 DNA sequence: TGTGCCAGCAGTTTAGCGGAAATCACCGGGGAGCTGTTTTTT.